The text below deals with one T cell receptor beta chain. How the authors handled the data: Reference gene primer amplification gave nucleated cell count estimates. Generated by immunoSEQ multiplex PCR, the TCRdb table keeps only in-frame clones and is missing some. Clone size and V and J calls were adopted from that table, with D and trimming inferred from the DNA. The sample has 240,000 or so clones, 80% to 90% seen once; the top ten hold around 7.5%. Germline V gene sequence: CDR1 MNHEY, CDR2 SVGAGI. The V gene lost 5 bases and the J gene lost 8 bases, with 12 bases spanning the gap. The CDR3 length is 12 residues. During active infection, Seattle patients enrolled and were then monitored through disease. This entry comes from a study of blood T cell repertoires in COVID-19. At the level of the study: COVID-19 samples collected from the United States, Italy and Spain covered acute and convalescent phases. Nucleic acid was either cDNA or gDNA, and it came from T cells, B-cell-depleted T cells, or PBMCs.

V usage is TRBV6-5 and J usage is TRBJ1-1, with unresolved D. Sequenced material: peripheral blood. The TCR was taken from a woman aged 80 or over with COVID-19, enrolled during active disease. CDR3 sequence reads: CASSRFGAEAFF. CDR3 nucleotides: TGTGCCAGCAGTCGCTTCGGAGCCGAAGCTTTCTTT.